Listed here are 12 T cell receptor beta chains from one sample, sequenced in a study of OX40 agonist ivuxolimab in advanced cancers. Here immunoSEQ multiplex PCR was the method, and the copy in TCRdb shows in-frame clones only, minus some. Of tens of thousands of clones listed, roughly 88% are singletons. The material sequenced was CD4+ or CD8+ T cells sorted from blood, taken in a trial of the OX40 agonist ivuxolimab. Receptors were obtained from an adult with an advanced solid tumor such as melanoma, head and neck, liver or kidney cancer.

The chain combines TRBV18 with TRBJ2-5; the D gene is possibly TRBD1 (5 bases). Trimming took 3 bases from V and 1 from J, leaving 9 bases between them. The CDR3 consists of 14 residues. Germline CDR1 KGHSH, CDR2 LQKENI. CDR3 in amino acids: CASSPGRTQETQYF. The CDR3, as DNA: TGTGCCAGCTCACCGGGGCGGACCCAAGAGACCCAGTACTTC. The entire variable domain, with the rest obtained from reference TRBV18 and TRBJ2-5, is as follows: NAGVMQNPRHLVRRRGQEARLRCSPMKGHSHVYWYRQLPEEGLKFMVYLQKENIIDESGMPKERFSAEFPKEGPSILRIQQVVRGDSAAYFCASSPGRTQETQYFGPGTRLLVL.

This clone was seen a few times. This chain joins TRBV15 and TRBJ1-2; a possible D gene is TRBD1 (6 bases). Trimming shortened V by 0 bases and J by 3 bases, and 8 bases separated the two germline ends. Germline V CDR1 and CDR2: LNHNV, YYDKDF (reference sequence). This CDR3 contains 14 residues. The CDR3 region is CATSREGGHYGYTF. CDR3 DNA: TGTGCCACCAGCAGAGAAGGGGGGCACTATGGCTACACCTTC.

The chain links TRBV7-2 to TRBJ2-5, with 12 bases that match TRBD2. CDR1 and CDR2 (germline): SGHTA, FQGNSA. This CDR3 has 15 residues. V gave up 3 bases and J gave up 7 bases; unmatched junction bases: 6. In DNA form, the CDR3 reads TGTGCCAGCAGCTTGGGGGGACTAGCGGGTGCGACCCAGTACTTC. Protein sequence: CASSLGGLAGATQYF.

J is TRBJ1-6 and V is TRBV5-4; D remains ambiguous. The CDR3 runs to 15 residues. The ends were cut back, 4 bases at V and 5 bases at J, with 13 bases in the middle. Germline CDR1 reads SGHNT; CDR2 reads YYREEE (reference sequence). CDR3 loop: CASSTRGFDNSPLHF. CDR3 sequence (DNA): TGTGCCAGCAGCACCCGTGGTTTCGATAATTCACCCCTCCACTTT.

The chain joins TRBV7-2 to TRBJ2-7; 8 nucleotides align to TRBD1. With V trimmed by 4 bases and J by 0 bases, 8 bases remained unmatched. The CDR3 length is 16 residues. Germline CDR1 SGHTA, CDR2 FQGNSA. The CDR3 DNA reads TGTGCCAGCAGCTCGACCCAGGGGGCCCTCTCCTACGAGCAGTACTTC. It specifies CASSSTQGALSYEQYF. Full variable domain (outside the CDR3, taken from reference TRBV7-2 and TRBJ2-7): GAGVSQSPSNKVTEKGKDVELRCDPISGHTALYWYRQSLGQGLEFLIYFQGNSAPDKSGLPSDRFSAERTGGSVSTLTIQRTQQEDSAVYLCASSSTQGALSYEQYFGPGTRLTVT.

The V call is TRBV5-6, the J call TRBJ2-7; D remains unclear. Trimming pared 5 bases from V and 1 base from J, leaving 16 bases between. Germline CDR1 is SGHDT and CDR2 is YYEEEE. The CDR3 is made up of 15 amino acids. CDR3 sequence (DNA): TGTGCCAGCAGTTTTGGTTACCCTAGGTCCTACGAGCAGTACTTC. Encoded protein: CASSFGYPRSYEQYF. Full variable domain (missing parts from reference TRBV5-6 and TRBJ2-7): DAGVTQSPTHLIKTRGQQVTLRCSPKSGHDTVSWYQQALGQGPQFIFQYYEEEERQRGNFPDRFSGHQFPNYSSELNVNALLLGDSALYLCASSFGYPRSYEQYFGPGTRLTVT.

The V call is TRBV30, the J call TRBJ1-1, with 7 bases identical to TRBD1. This CDR3 has 14 amino acids. In germline, CDR1 is GTSNPN, CDR2 SVGIG (reference sequence). Trimming at V came to 4 bases and at J to 1 base, leaving 6 bases not matched to a gene. For the CDR3, the DNA is TGTGCCTGGACCTTAACAGGGGCGAACACTGAAGCTTTCTTT. It encodes CAWTLTGANTEAFF.

V and J are TRBV2 and TRBJ1-5; perhaps TRBD1 as D (5 bases). Trimming removed 6 bases from V and 1 base from J, with 7 bases in between. Germline CDR1 is SNHLY and CDR2 is FYNNEI. CDR3 size: 13 residues. The CDR3 loop reads CASRWDSNQPQHF. The DNA of the CDR3 is TGTGCCAGCAGGTGGGACAGCAATCAGCCCCAGCATTTT.

V and J are TRBV18 and TRBJ1-1, with unresolved D. Germline values: CDR1 KGHSH, CDR2 LQKENI. Trimming cost V 2 bases and J 2 bases, with 21 bases left between them. The CDR3 totals 18 residues. As DNA, the CDR3 is TGTGCCAGCTCACCAATCGGTCCAGGAAGAGCTCTAAACACTGAAGCTTTCTTT. Translating it yields CASSPIGPGRALNTEAFF.

This clone has only one observation. The J gene is TRBJ1-4, the V gene TRBV10-1, with D perhaps matching TRBD1 (5 bases). Trimming removed 5 bases at V and 4 bases at J, with 11 bases between. Germline V gene lookup returns CDR1 WNHNN and CDR2 SYGVQD (reference sequence). CDR3 length equals 14 residues. CDR3 sequence reads: CASSLQGNNEKLFF. The DNA for the CDR3 is TGCGCCAGCAGTCTCCAGGGAAATAATGAAAAACTGTTTTTT.

V gene TRBV6-4 combines with J gene TRBJ2-5; perhaps D is TRBD1 or TRBD2 (5 bases each). The germline gives CDR1 MRHNA, CDR2 SNTAGT. Trimming stripped 9 bases from V and 7 bases from J, with 12 bases between. This CDR3 spans 11 amino acids. The DNA for the CDR3 is TGTGCCAGTTGTGGTGGGGGGACCCAGTACTTC. Its translation: CASCGGGTQYF.

For the CDR3, the DNA is TGTGCCATCAGTGAGCTACCCGGGGCAGGTGGGCCCGAAAGCTCCTACAATGAGCAGTTCTTC. This sequence encodes CAISELPGAGGPESSYNEQFF. J is TRBJ2-1 and V is TRBV10-3; D possibly matches TRBD1 or TRBD2 (5 bases each). Germline V gives CDR1 ENHRY, CDR2 SYGVKD. The ends were cut back, 2 bases at V and 0 bases at J, with 26 bases in the middle. The CDR3 extends over 21 amino acids.